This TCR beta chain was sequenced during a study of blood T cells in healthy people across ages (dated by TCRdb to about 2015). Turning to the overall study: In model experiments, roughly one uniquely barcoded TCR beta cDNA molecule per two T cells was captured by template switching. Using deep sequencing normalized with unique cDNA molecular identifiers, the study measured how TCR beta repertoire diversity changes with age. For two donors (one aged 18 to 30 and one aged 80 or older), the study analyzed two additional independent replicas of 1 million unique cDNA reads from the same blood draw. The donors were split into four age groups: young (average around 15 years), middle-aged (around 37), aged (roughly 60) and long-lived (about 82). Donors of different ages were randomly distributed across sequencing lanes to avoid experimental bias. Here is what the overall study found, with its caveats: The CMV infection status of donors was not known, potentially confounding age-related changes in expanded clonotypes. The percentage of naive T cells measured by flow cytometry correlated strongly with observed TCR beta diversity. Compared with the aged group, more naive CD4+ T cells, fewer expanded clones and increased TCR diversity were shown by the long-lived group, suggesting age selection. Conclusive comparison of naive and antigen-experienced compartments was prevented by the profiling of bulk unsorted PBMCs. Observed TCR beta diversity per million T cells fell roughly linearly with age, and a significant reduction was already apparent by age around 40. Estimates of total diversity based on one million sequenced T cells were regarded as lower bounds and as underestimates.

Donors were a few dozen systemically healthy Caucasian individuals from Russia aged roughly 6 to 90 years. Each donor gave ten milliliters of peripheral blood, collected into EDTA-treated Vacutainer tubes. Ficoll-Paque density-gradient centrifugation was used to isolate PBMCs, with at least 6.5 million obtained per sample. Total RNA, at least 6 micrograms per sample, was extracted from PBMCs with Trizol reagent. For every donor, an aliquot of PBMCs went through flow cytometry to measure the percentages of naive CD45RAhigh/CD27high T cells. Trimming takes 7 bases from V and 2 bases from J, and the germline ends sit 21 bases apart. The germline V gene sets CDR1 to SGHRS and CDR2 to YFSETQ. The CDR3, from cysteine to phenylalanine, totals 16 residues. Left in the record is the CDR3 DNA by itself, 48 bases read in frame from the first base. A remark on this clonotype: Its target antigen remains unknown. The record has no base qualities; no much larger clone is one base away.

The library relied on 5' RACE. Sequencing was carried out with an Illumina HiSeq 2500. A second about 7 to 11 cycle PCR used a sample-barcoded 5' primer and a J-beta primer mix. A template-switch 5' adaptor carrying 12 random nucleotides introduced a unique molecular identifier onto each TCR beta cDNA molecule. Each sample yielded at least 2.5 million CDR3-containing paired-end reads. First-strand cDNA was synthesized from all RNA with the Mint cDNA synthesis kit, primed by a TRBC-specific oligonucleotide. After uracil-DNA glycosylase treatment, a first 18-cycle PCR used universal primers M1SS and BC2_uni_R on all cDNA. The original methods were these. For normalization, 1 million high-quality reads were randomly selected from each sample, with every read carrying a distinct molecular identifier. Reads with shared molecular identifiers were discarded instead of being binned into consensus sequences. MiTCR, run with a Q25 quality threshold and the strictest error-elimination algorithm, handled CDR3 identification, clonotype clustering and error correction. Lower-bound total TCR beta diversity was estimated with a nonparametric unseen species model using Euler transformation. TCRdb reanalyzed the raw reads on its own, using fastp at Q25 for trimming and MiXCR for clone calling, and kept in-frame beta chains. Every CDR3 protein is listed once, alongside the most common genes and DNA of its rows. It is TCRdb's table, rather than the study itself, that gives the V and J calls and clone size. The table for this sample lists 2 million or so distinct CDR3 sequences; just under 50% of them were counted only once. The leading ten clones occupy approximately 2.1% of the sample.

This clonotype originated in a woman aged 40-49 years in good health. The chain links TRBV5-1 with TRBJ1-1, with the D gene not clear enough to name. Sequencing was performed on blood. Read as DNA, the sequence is TGCGCCAGCCAATTTAACTCCGGACTGTCAAACACTGAAGCTTTCTTT. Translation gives CASQFNSGLSNTEAFF.